The 10 T cell receptor beta chains in this list originate from one sample, sequenced in a study of T cells in Graves' hyperthyroidism and ophthalmopathy. Amplification of TCR beta CDR3 regions was performed using RNA transcripts as template. The primer set for the first-round RT-PCR of the TCR CDR3 was HTBI. TCRdb processed the multiplex PCR reads anew with MiXCR; each CDR3 protein has one entry. The data hold fewer than 450,000 distinct CDR3 sequences, with roughly 15% observed a single time. Sequenced material: blood. Every receptor here comes from a woman in her thirties with Graves' hyperthyroidism that later progressed to Graves' ophthalmopathy.

As for this clonotype: A much larger clone differs from this one at a single base, so this may be a read error. V gene TRBV6-1 combines with J gene TRBJ2-7; the D is unclear. Near its end, the DNA agrees better with TRBJ2-1, so the J call may be wrong. The CDR3 has 16 residues. Germline V lookup: CDR1 MNHNS, CDR2 SASEGT. CDR3 sequence (DNA): TGTGCCAGCAACCCTAGAGGAGCGACCACCTCCTACGAGCAGTTCTTC. Amino acids: CASNPRGATTSYEQFF.

This clonotype was counted many times. This chain connects TRBV6-2 or TRBV6-3 to TRBJ2-6; D unclear. The CDR3 contains 15 residues. The germline CDR1 and CDR2 sequences are MNHEY and SVGEGT. V lost 4 bases and J lost 0, with 7 bases in between. CDR3 in amino acids: CASSSTDSGANVLTF. The CDR3 nucleotides are TGTGCCAGCAGTTCTACAGACTCTGGGGCCAACGTCCTGACTTTC.

In DNA, the CDR3 is TGTGCCAGCAGTGATGCCTCCCTGAAGGGATTGAGTGGCTACACCTTC. Translation gives CASSDASLKGLSGYTF. This chain joins TRBV6-1 and TRBJ1-2; no clear D gene. Trimming took 3 bases from V and 7 from J, leaving 21 bases between them. The germline gives CDR1 MNHNS, CDR2 SASEGT. The CDR3 has 16 amino acids.

There are many counts of this clonotype. The V gene is TRBV28, the J gene TRBJ1-6; 11 bases fit TRBD1. The V gene end was trimmed by 4 bases and the J gene end by 1 base; junction bases not matched to a gene: 9. CDR1 MDHEN and CDR2 SYDVKM come from the germline V gene. This CDR3 is built from 19 residues. The CDR3 DNA sequence: TGTGCCAGCAGTTCCTACCTGGGACAGGGGGGATCCTATAATTCACCCCTCCACTTT. Encoded protein: CASSSYLGQGGSYNSPLHF.

This clonotype was seen once. The chain employs TRBV28 and TRBJ2-7; D might be TRBD1 or TRBD2, each matching 6 bases. Between the trimmed V and J ends, which lost 5 bases and 4 bases, there was a span of 24 bases. CDR3 length equals 17 residues. CDR1 MDHEN and CDR2 SYDVKM come from the germline V gene. The chain's CDR3 is CASSPGVPRDRPYEQYF. In DNA form, the CDR3 reads TGTGCCAGCAGTCCGGGAGTCCCGCGCGACAGGCCATACGAGCAGTACTTC.

This clonotype has ten or more counts. J is TRBJ2-7 and V is TRBV29-1; D may be TRBD1 (5 bases). V was cut by 7 bases and J by 0 bases, with 16 bases left in between. Germline V gives CDR1 SQVTM, CDR2 ANQGSEA. This CDR3 region has 14 residues. CDR3 residues: CSGTWGPSSYEQYF. The CDR3 coding sequence is TGCAGCGGAACGTGGGGCCCTTCCTCCTACGAGCAGTACTTC.

To note about this clonotype: This may arise from a read error, as a much more abundant clone is one base away. The chain joins TRBV28 to TRBJ2-7; a weak D match, TRBD1 (7 bases). Germline V lookup: CDR1 MDHEN, CDR2 SYDVKM. V dropped 7 bases and J dropped 6 bases, with 16 bases sitting between them. This CDR3 is 13 amino acids long. CDR3 sequence reads: CASKPGGLSEQYF. In nucleotides, the CDR3 is TGTGCCAGCAAGCCAGGGGGGCTGTCCGAGCAGTACTTC.

This clonotype appeared a single time. The chain joins TRBV12-3 or TRBV12-4 to TRBJ1-2; 7 bases fit TRBD1. Trimming at V came to 5 bases and at J to 4 bases, leaving 13 bases not matched to a gene. CDR3 length: 16 amino acids. The CDR3 here is CASSRGQDALLYGYTF. The CDR3 region has the DNA TGTGCCAGCAGTCGCGGACAGGATGCCCTACTCTATGGCTACACCTTC.

This clonotype was seen ten or more times. This chain joins TRBV10-3 and TRBJ2-7; TRBD1 matches at 7 bases. CDR3 length: 18 amino acids. Germline values: CDR1 ENHRY, CDR2 SYGVKD. The V gene end was trimmed by 2 bases and the J gene end by 9 bases; junction bases not matched to a gene: 22. In DNA form, the CDR3 reads TGTGCCATCAGTGAGCCTTATAGGGACAGACGTTTGGCCCACGGGCAGTACTTC. It is translated as CAISEPYRDRRLAHGQYF.

The chain links TRBV10-3 to TRBJ2-7, with 10 positions matching TRBD2. The V gene's germline CDR1 is ENHRY and CDR2 SYGVKD. CDR3 size: 13 residues. V was clipped by 8 bases and J by 4 bases; unmatched bases: 5. The CDR3 nucleotides are TGTGCCATCCTAGCGGGAGAGCATTACGAGCAGTACTTC. Its translation is CAILAGEHYEQYF.